The 7 T cell receptor beta chains below all came from one sample that was sequenced in a study of immune characterization of retroperitoneal liposarcoma (dated by TCRdb to between 2018 and 2020). Library generation was performed with PCR. This sample was sequenced with a NextSeq 500. In TCRdb, the public reads were trimmed at Q25 with fastp and aligned with MiXCR, with productive beta chains retained. Each CDR3 protein appears once, grouped with its most common genes and DNA. This sample gives 8,500 or so distinct CDR3 sequences in total; roughly two fifths of them show up just once. Of the sample, under 15% falls within the top ten clones. The specimen was tumor tissue. The receptors were sampled from a male donor with retroperitoneal liposarcoma.

The J gene is TRBJ2-1, the V gene TRBV6-2 or TRBV6-3; 9 bases match TRBD2. The J call may be wrong; the DNA end is better matched by TRBJ2-7. The length of the CDR3 is 15 residues. Germline values: CDR1 MNHEY, CDR2 SVGEGT. The DNA of the CDR3 is TGTGCCAGCACCGGACTAGCGCCGAATTCCTACGAGCAGTACTTC. This translates into CASTGLAPNSYEQYF.

The table lists this clonotype with a few counts. The gene calls are TRBV6-1 and TRBJ2-7; D is unresolved. Looked up from germline, CDR1 is MNHNS and CDR2 is SASEGT. V was shortened by 5 bases and J by 0 bases, with 14 bases between the two germline ends. The CDR3 has 15 amino acids. The CDR3 region is CASSPRVGYSYEQYF. The CDR3 DNA follows: TGTGCCAGCAGTCCCCGGGTCGGATACTCCTACGAGCAGTACTTC.

This clonotype is judged medium-sized (0.01 to 0.1%). The rearrangement links TRBV25-1 to TRBJ2-5; D might be TRBD1 or TRBD2, each matching 6 bases. The CDR3 sequence is 15 residues long. The V and J ends lost 3 bases and 4 bases respectively, with 15 bases between them. CDR1 and CDR2 from the germline V gene are MGHDK and SYGVNS. CDR3 residues: CASSDPRGAGETQYF. Written as DNA, the CDR3 is TGTGCCAGCAGTGATCCTAGGGGGGCCGGAGAGACCCAGTACTTC.

V usage is TRBV6-6 and J usage is TRBJ2-6; D uncertain. Germline V gene sequence: CDR1 MNHNY, CDR2 SVGAGI (reference sequence). The CDR3 totals 15 residues. Trimming removed 6 bases at V and 2 bases at J, with 11 bases between. CDR3 sequence reads: CASSFDQAGANVLTF. CDR3 in DNA: TGTGCCAGCAGCTTCGACCAAGCTGGGGCCAACGTCCTGACTTTC.

The V call is TRBV25-1, the J call TRBJ2-3, with TRBD2 matching over 12 bases. The CDR3 length is 19 residues. V lost 1 base and J lost 2; bases outside the gene matches: 10. Germline loops: CDR1 MGHDK, CDR2 SYGVNS. CDR3 region: CASSEFPLLAGGTTDTQYF. The DNA for the CDR3 is TGTGCCAGCAGTGAATTTCCCCTCCTAGCGGGGGGGACCACAGATACGCAGTATTTT.

This clonotype is labeled as medium-sized (0.01 to 0.1%). The rearrangement joins TRBV7-2 to TRBJ1-2; D not resolved. This CDR3 has 15 residues. V shed 0 bases and J shed 3 bases, with 11 bases lying between them. Germline loops: CDR1 SGHTA, CDR2 FQGNSA. The CDR3 DNA reads as TGTGCCAGCAGCTTAGCGCGGGCAGCCCACTATGGCTACACCTTC. Translated, it gives CASSLARAAHYGYTF. The full variable domain, with the rest looked up from reference TRBV7-2 and TRBJ1-2, is GAGVSQSPSNKVTEKGKDVELRCDPISGHTALYWYRQSLGQGLEFLIYFQGNSAPDKSGLPSDRFSAERTGGSVSTLTIQRTQQEDSAVYLCASSLARAAHYGYTFGSGTRLTVV.

Relative to its sample, this clonotype is medium-sized. This chain uses TRBV6-1 with TRBJ2-6; 7 bases align to TRBD2. The germline gives CDR1 MNHNS, CDR2 SASEGT. This CDR3 is 14 amino acids long. V shed 6 bases, J shed 4 bases, and the junction held 3 bases outside the gene matches. The chain's CDR3 is CASRLGGGANVLTF. The CDR3 DNA follows: TGTGCCAGCAGGCTCGGGGGGGGGGCCAACGTCCTGACTTTC.